The 14 T cell receptor beta chains reported below all come from one sample, sequenced in a study of graft-versus-host responses after intestinal transplantation. Grafts had their tissue processed, releasing intraepithelial and lamina propria lymphocytes. Method: immunoSEQ multiplex PCR; TCRdb's copy keeps in-frame clones and lacks some. The table records a few hundred clones, less than 80% of them present only once. Sequenced here: ileum tissue, sampled after intestinal transplantation. The source of these receptors is a human patient who received an intestinal transplant, so some T cells may come from the graft donor.

Notes on this clone: The junction does not match germline at one end; this may be a read error. The same CDR3 also results from other DNA sequences found in this sample. This chain joins TRBV6-6 and TRBJ1-1, with D tentatively TRBD1 (6 bases). This CDR3 is 12 amino acids long. Germline V lookup: CDR1 MNHNY, CDR2 SVGAGI (reference sequence). The CDR3 sequence: CASREQGTEAFF. CDR3 bases: TGTGCCAGCAGGGAACAGGGCACTGAGGCTTTCTTT.

The chain uses TRBV7-9 and TRBJ1-1; D not resolved. Germline V lookup: CDR1 SEHNR, CDR2 FQNEAQ (reference sequence). V was clipped by 3 bases and J by 2 bases, with 10 bases between them. This CDR3 is built from 14 residues. CDR3 amino acids: CASSFYEVNTEAFF. In DNA, the CDR3 is TGTGCCAGCAGCTTTTACGAGGTTAACACTGAAGCTTTCTTT. Supplemented by reference TRBV7-9 and TRBJ1-1, the full variable domain reads DTGVSQNPRHKITKRGQNVTFRCDPISEHNRLYWYRQTLGQGPEFLTYFQNEAQLEKSRLLSDRFSAERPKGSFSTLEIQRTEQGDSAMYLCASSFYEVNTEAFFGQGTRLTVV.

The V gene is TRBV6-8, the J gene TRBJ2-6; D gene ambiguous. This CDR3 is built from 19 residues. CDR1 and CDR2 (germline): MNHGY, SAAAGT. V dropped 5 bases and J dropped 5 bases, with 25 bases sitting between them. DNA of the CDR3: TGTGCCAGCAGTCAGGTTATCTGCATCGAACAAAGTCGGGCCAACGTCCTGACTTTC. This sequence encodes CASSQVICIEQSRANVLTF.

This clone was picked up a small number of times. V and J are TRBV29-1 and TRBJ1-1, with D perhaps matching TRBD1 (6 bases). The CDR3 contains 12 residues. Germline V lookup: CDR1 SQVTM, CDR2 ANQGSEA. Trimming left V 6 bases short and J 3 bases short, with 11 bases between. The CDR3 nucleotides read TGCAGCGTATTCAGGGGATACACTGAAGCTTTCTTT. Its translation: CSVFRGYTEAFF.

The chain combines TRBV10-2 with TRBJ1-2; D ambiguous. The germline CDR1 and CDR2 sequences are WSHSY and SAAADI. V was shortened by 6 bases and J by 4 bases, with 9 bases between the two germline ends. This CDR3 is 12 amino acids long. The CDR3 DNA is TGCGCCAGCAGGGACCTCAGCTATGGCTACACCTTC. Translating it yields CASRDLSYGYTF.

This clone came up a few times. The chain links TRBV15 to TRBJ2-7; D not certain. Germline CDR1 LNHNV, CDR2 YYDKDF (reference sequence). This CDR3 is built from 13 residues. V gave up 1 base and J gave up 1 base, with 5 bases separating them. The CDR3 protein is CATSRGVSYEQYF. Here the CDR3 DNA reads TGTGCCACCAGCAGAGGGGTATCCTACGAGCAGTACTTC. Based on the CDR3 plus reference TRBV15 and TRBJ2-7, the full variable domain is DAMVIQNPRYQVTQFGKPVTLSCSQTLNHNVMYWYQQKSSQAPKLLFHYYDKDFNNEADTPDNFQSRRPNTSFCFLDIRSPGLGDTAMYLCATSRGVSYEQYFGPGTRLTVT.

This chain joins TRBV11-3 and TRBJ2-5, with 8 bases aligning to TRBD2. Germline CDR1 reads SGHNT; CDR2 reads YENEEA. V lost 1 base to trimming and J lost 4 bases; unmatched junction nucleotides: 8. The CDR3 consists of 16 residues. DNA of the CDR3: TGTGCCAGCAGCTTAGGCCAGAGCGGGAGCCGAGAGACCCAGTACTTC. Translated, it gives CASSLGQSGSRETQYF.

This clone was counted once. The V and J genes are TRBV6-6 and TRBJ2-7, with 11 nucleotides matching TRBD1. Germline loops: CDR1 MNHNY, CDR2 SVGAGI (reference sequence). V was clipped by 4 bases and J by 4 bases; unmatched bases: 3. The CDR3 is made up of 14 amino acids. The CDR3 bases are TGTGCCAGCAGTTTAGGGACAGGGGGATACGAGCAGTACTTC. Its translation is CASSLGTGGYEQYF.

Only one count was recorded for this clone. The rearrangement links TRBV6-5 to TRBJ1-1, with D possibly being TRBD1 (6 bases). CDR3 length: 12 amino acids. Trimming pared 6 bases from V and 4 bases from J, leaving 9 bases between. CDR1 is MNHEY, CDR2 SVGAGI, per germline. The DNA of the CDR3 is TGTGCCAGCAGGGAACAGGGCACTGAAGCTTTCTTT. It is translated as CASREQGTEAFF.

The chain links TRBV4-1 to TRBJ2-7; D is possibly TRBD1 (6 bases). Germline-derived CDR1 and CDR2 are MGHRA and YSYEKL. The V end lost 6 bases, the J end lost 2 bases, and 14 bases lay between the germline ends. The CDR3 covers 14 residues. CDR3: CASSRQVQTYEQYF. As DNA, the CDR3 is TGCGCCAGCAGTAGACAGGTCCAGACCTACGAGCAGTACTTC.

V gene TRBV16 combines with J gene TRBJ1-2; D call uncertain. This CDR3 has 17 residues. Trimming removed 5 bases at V and 4 bases at J, with 23 bases between. Germline V gene lookup returns CDR1 KGHSY and CDR2 FQNENV. The CDR3 region is CASSYYAVVRKIYGYTF. The CDR3 DNA reads as TGTGCCAGCAGCTATTATGCGGTCGTTAGAAAGATCTATGGCTACACCTTC.

This CDR3 reads CASSFSVNEQFF. The CDR3 DNA reads as TGTGCCAGCAGTTTTAGTGTCAATGAGCAGTTCTTC. The V and J genes are TRBV28 and TRBJ2-1, with D unclear. The germline V gene encodes CDR1 MDHEN and CDR2 SYDVKM. The CDR3 extends over 12 amino acids. Trimming cost V 3 bases and J 6 bases, with 6 bases left between them.

The chain recombines TRBV5-4 with TRBJ2-7; 7 bases are a match to TRBD1. V lost 4 bases to trimming and J lost 6 bases; unmatched junction nucleotides: 7. This CDR3 contains 13 residues. Germline loops: CDR1 SGHNT, CDR2 YYREEE (reference sequence). The CDR3, as DNA: TGTGCCAGCAGCCGAACTACAGGGGCCGAGCAGTACTTC. Amino acid sequence: CASSRTTGAEQYF. The full variable domain, completed using reference TRBV5-4 and TRBJ2-7, is ETGVTQSPTHLIKTRGQQVTLRCSSQSGHNTVSWYQQALGQGPQFIFQYYREEENGRGNFPPRFSGLQFPNYSSELNVNALELDDSALYLCASSRTTGAEQYFGPGTRLTVT.

The rearrangement links TRBV7-6 to TRBJ2-1; D is perhaps TRBD2 (6 bases). The CDR3 contains 16 residues. Trimming shortened V by 2 bases and J by 5 bases, and 16 bases separated the two germline ends. Germline V gives CDR1 SGHVS, CDR2 FNYEAQ. In DNA form, the CDR3 reads TGTGCCAGCAGCTTACTGGGGAGGACATGGGACAATGAGCAGTTCTTC. Amino acid sequence: CASSLLGRTWDNEQFF.